Listed below are T cell receptor beta chains from one sample, sequenced in a study of cytomegalovirus exposure and HLA in healthy donors. Sequencing was performed with immunoSEQ multiplex PCR; in TCRdb, only in-frame clones are kept and a portion is missing. This sample yields 150,000 to 200,000 clones, of which less than 75% are seen a single time; 1.5% belongs to the top ten. Sequenced sample: PBMCs. These receptors all stem from a girl under 18 in good health and CMV-seronegative. The CDR3 runs from the conserved cysteine through the conserved F or W. A D gene is named only where the DNA matches it firmly. The size entry is marked missing in some rows and otherwise reads once, few, many or a size class.

size,V,J,D,DNA,CDR3
-,TRBV19,TRBJ2-5,TRBD2,TGTGCCAGTAGTATAGGAGGAGCGGGGGCTCAAGAGACCCAGTACTTC,CASSIGGAGAQETQYF
-,TRBV5-6,TRBJ1-1,-,TGTGCCAGCAGCTTGGTTGGGTTTCGGGGGGACACTGAAGCTTTCTTT,CASSLVGFRGDTEAFF
-,TRBV27,TRBJ2-5,TRBD1,TGTGCCAGCAAGGCCGGGACAGGGGTAGAGACCCAGTACTTC,CASKAGTGVETQYF
-,TRBV29-1,TRBJ1-1,-,TGCAGCGTTGAAGCCCAGGGCTGGGGAACTGAAGCTTTCTTT,CSVEAQGWGTEAFF
-,TRBV12-5,TRBJ2-3,TRBD1,TGTGCTAGTGGCCAGGGACAGGGGTTAGATACGCAGTATTTT,CASGQGQGLDTQYF
-,TRBV6-1,TRBJ2-1,-,TGTGCCAGCAGTGAATGGAGGGCGGGGAGTTACAATGAGCAGTTCTTC,CASSEWRAGSYNEQFF
-,TRBV11-2,TRBJ1-6,TRBD1,TGTGCCAGCAGCCAGGGACAGAATAATTCACCCCTCCACTTT,CASSQGQNNSPLHF
-,TRBV6-6,TRBJ1-1,TRBD1,TGTGCCAGCAGTCCCACAGGGGACACTGAAGCTTTCTTT,CASSPTGDTEAFF
few,TRBV10-3,TRBJ2-7,TRBD1,TGTGCCATCCTTGGGACAGATGCCCCCTACGAGCAGTACTTC,CAILGTDAPYEQYF
-,TRBV4-1,TRBJ2-5,TRBD2,TGCGCCAGCAGACTTGGGGTGGTAGCGGGGGAGCAAGAGGCCCAGTACTTC,CASRLGVVAGEQEAQYF
-,TRBV6-1,TRBJ1-1,TRBD1,TGTGCCAGCAATCGACAGGGGACTGAAGCTTTCTTT,CASNRQGTEAFF